The 18 T cell receptor beta chains in this list originate from one sample, sequenced in a study of T cells in localized non-small cell lung cancer. Assay: immunoSEQ multiplex PCR; the TCRdb copy retains only in-frame clones and omits some. The table includes roughly 28,000 clones, around 83% detected once. Sequencing used peripheral blood, obtained before any cancer treatment. These TCRs come from a woman aged 35 to 75 with stage I lung adenocarcinoma.

The J gene is TRBJ2-7, the V gene TRBV6-6; TRBD1 or TRBD2 may be the D gene (7 bases each). The germline V gene has CDR1 MNHNY and CDR2 SVGAGI (reference sequence). CDR3 length: 13 residues. With 6 bases removed from V and 7 bases from J, the gap between germline ends came to 16 bases. CDR3 protein: CASRVGTAGEQYF. The CDR3 nucleotides read TGTGCCAGCAGGGTAGGGACAGCGGGGGAGCAGTACTTC.

This clone showed up just once. The V call is TRBV19, the J call TRBJ2-2, with D unclear. V was trimmed by 0 bases and J by 9 bases, leaving 8 bases between them. This CDR3 region has 13 residues. CDR1 LNHDA and CDR2 SQIVND come from the germline V gene (reference sequence). Written as DNA, the CDR3 is TGTGCCAGTAGTATAGATAATAGTAGGGAGCTGTTTTTT. Translated, it gives CASSIDNSRELFF.

A remark on this clone: A read error may produce the germline difference seen at one junction end. V gene TRBV5-8 combines with J gene TRBJ1-2, with TRBD1 as a possible D gene (6 bases). Germline V gene sequence: CDR1 SGHTS, CDR2 YDEGEE. The CDR3 contains 16 residues. CDR3 sequence reads: CASSHGLGQSNYGYTF. The CDR3 nucleotides are TGCGCCAGCAGCCACGGACTCGGACAGAGCAACTATGGCTACACCTTC.

This clone was picked up a small number of times. The chain uses TRBV19 and TRBJ1-5; TRBD1 agrees at 8 bases. The CDR3 length is 15 residues. V gave up 10 bases and J gave up 6 bases; unmatched junction bases: 14. The V gene's germline CDR1 is LNHDA and CDR2 SQIVND (reference sequence). CDR3 sequence reads: CATQSGQGVGQPQHF. Written as DNA, the CDR3 is TGTGCCACCCAAAGCGGACAGGGTGTGGGTCAGCCCCAGCATTTT.

The chain joins TRBV29-1 to TRBJ2-5; maybe TRBD2 (6 bases). The CDR3 spans 14 residues. The germline CDR1 and CDR2 sequences are SQVTM and ANQGSEA. V lost 3 bases and J lost 4, with 15 bases in between. CDR3 protein: CSVDKVERAETQYF. The CDR3 DNA sequence: TGCAGCGTTGATAAGGTTGAGCGGGCAGAGACCCAGTACTTC.

This clone appeared a single time. The chain has TRBV18 and TRBJ2-3; D unresolved. This CDR3 has 13 amino acids. The V gene lost 4 bases and the J gene lost 4 bases, with 9 bases spanning the gap. From germline, CDR1 is KGHSH and CDR2 LQKENI. The CDR3 spells CASSLTLADTQYF. The CDR3 nucleotides read TGTGCCAGCTCACTCACGTTGGCAGATACGCAGTATTTT.

This rearrangement joins TRBV7-9 to TRBJ1-2, with D possibly matching TRBD1 (6 bases). CDR1 is SEHNR, CDR2 FQNEAQ, per germline (reference sequence). The CDR3 loop spans 14 amino acids. V was shortened by 5 bases and J by 6 bases, with 16 bases between the two germline ends. This CDR3 is CASSPWTAADGYTF. CDR3 coding DNA: TGTGCCAGCAGCCCCTGGACAGCAGCGGATGGCTACACCTTC. Using reference TRBV7-9 and TRBJ1-2 for the parts outside the CDR3, the full variable domain is DTGVSQNPRHKITKRGQNVTFRCDPISEHNRLYWYRQTLGQGPEFLTYFQNEAQLEKSRLLSDRFSAERPKGSFSTLEIQRTEQGDSAMYLCASSPWTAADGYTFGSGTRLTVV.

The chain recombines TRBV19 with TRBJ1-1; D ambiguous. CDR3 length: 12 residues. Germline loops: CDR1 LNHDA, CDR2 SQIVND (reference sequence). V was trimmed by 3 bases and J by 0 bases, leaving 2 bases between them. As DNA, the CDR3 is TGTGCCAGTAGTATCTTGAACACTGAAGCTTTCTTT. Translated: CASSILNTEAFF.

The chain has TRBV7-9 and TRBJ2-2; D is undetermined. The V and J ends lost 1 base and 3 bases respectively, with 6 bases between them. Germline CDR1 SEHNR, CDR2 FQNEAQ (reference sequence). The CDR3 sequence is 14 residues long. The CDR3 DNA reads as TGTGCCAGCAGCTTAGGCCAGTACACCGGGGAGCTGTTTTTT. It codes for CASSLGQYTGELFF.

The chain employs TRBV7-2 and TRBJ2-3; 9 bases align to TRBD2. Germline CDR1 is SGHTA and CDR2 is FQGNSA. This CDR3 is built from 16 residues. The V gene end was trimmed by 2 bases and the J gene end by 4 bases; junction bases not matched to a gene: 7. The CDR3 coding sequence is TGTGCCAGCAGCTTAACCCCGCGGGGGGGCGCAGATACGCAGTATTTT. Translating gives CASSLTPRGGADTQYF.

This clone was seen a single time. The rearrangement uses TRBV11-2 and TRBJ2-7, with 11 bases lining up with TRBD2. CDR1 is SGHAT, CDR2 FQNNGV, per germline. Losses at the gene ends were 5 bases for V and 1 base for J; bases not matched to a gene: 4. The CDR3 is 15 residues long. CDR3 nucleotides: TGTGCCAGCAGCCCTAGACTAGCGGGGTCCTACGAGCAGTACTTC. Its translation: CASSPRLAGSYEQYF.

The chain employs TRBV4-3 and TRBJ2-3; 7 nucleotides match TRBD2. The CDR3 spans 16 residues. CDR1 is LGHNA and CDR2 is YSLEER in the germline V gene. V dropped 0 bases and J dropped 0; count of bases not matched to a gene: 3. Written as DNA, the CDR3 is TGCGCCAGCAGCCAAGAAGCGCGGGGGAGCACAGATACGCAGTATTTT. This codes for CASSQEARGSTDTQYF.

The sample holds one count of this clone. The rearrangement links TRBV4-2 to TRBJ2-1, with 14 bases that match TRBD2. Germline V CDR1 and CDR2: LGHNA, YNFKEQ. The CDR3 is 17 amino acids. V was clipped by 4 bases and J by 4 bases; unmatched bases: 6. CDR3 region: CASSLWTSGGLYNEQFF. For the CDR3, the DNA is TGTGCCAGCAGCCTTTGGACTAGCGGGGGGCTTTACAATGAGCAGTTCTTC.

This rearrangement joins TRBV19 to TRBJ1-6; a weak D match, TRBD1 (5 bases). CDR3 length: 17 amino acids. Germline CDR1 reads LNHDA; CDR2 reads SQIVND (reference sequence). V lost 0 bases and J lost 7, with 16 bases in between. This chain's CDR3 is CASSIDLVRAGNSPLHF. Here the CDR3 DNA reads TGTGCCAGTAGTATAGATCTCGTGAGGGCAGGGAATTCACCCCTCCACTTT.

This chain joins TRBV19 and TRBJ2-3; D could derive from TRBD1 or TRBD2 (6 bases each). V lost 4 bases, J lost 6 bases, and 20 bases lay in between. Germline V gives CDR1 LNHDA, CDR2 SQIVND (reference sequence). This CDR3 spans 16 amino acids. The CDR3, as DNA: TGTGCCAGTAGTACTCGCCAAGGGGGGCTGGGGGATACGCAGTATTTT. Translating it yields CASSTRQGGLGDTQYF.

The chain is built from TRBV5-6 and TRBJ2-3; D possibly corresponds to TRBD1 (7 bases). V was shortened by 4 bases and J by 11 bases, with 11 bases between the two germline ends. The CDR3 is 11 amino acids. Germline V gives CDR1 SGHDT, CDR2 YYEEEE. Here the CDR3 DNA reads TGTGCCAGCAGCCGCGGGACAGAGCAGTATTTT. Protein sequence: CASSRGTEQYF.

The chain carries TRBV27 and TRBJ1-6; no clear D gene. V lost 8 bases and J lost 5, with 13 bases in between. The CDR3 sequence is 14 residues long. The germline V gene has CDR1 MNHEY and CDR2 SMNVEV (reference sequence). The CDR3 is CASRRGSDNSPLHF. CDR3 in DNA: TGTGCCAGCCGGCGGGGTTCCGATAATTCACCCCTCCACTTT.

The J gene is TRBJ2-7, the V gene TRBV13, with D possibly matching TRBD1 (5 bases). The V end lost 3 bases, the J end lost 4 bases, and 13 bases lay between the germline ends. Germline CDR1 is PRHDT and CDR2 is FYEKMQ (reference sequence). This CDR3 contains 14 residues. The CDR3: CASSFRFDRYEQYF. Here the CDR3 DNA reads TGTGCCAGCAGCTTCCGATTTGACAGATACGAGCAGTACTTC.